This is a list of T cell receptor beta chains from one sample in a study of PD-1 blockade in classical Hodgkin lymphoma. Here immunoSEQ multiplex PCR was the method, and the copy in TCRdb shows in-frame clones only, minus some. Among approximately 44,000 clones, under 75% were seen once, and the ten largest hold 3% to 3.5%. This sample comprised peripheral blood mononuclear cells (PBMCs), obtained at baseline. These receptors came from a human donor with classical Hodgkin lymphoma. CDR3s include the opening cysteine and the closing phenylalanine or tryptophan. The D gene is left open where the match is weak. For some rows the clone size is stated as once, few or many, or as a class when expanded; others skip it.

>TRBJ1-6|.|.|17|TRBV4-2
TGTGCCAGCAGCCAGGGAAATAGGGGCTCCTATAATTCACCCCTCCACTTT
CASSQGNRGSYNSPLHF
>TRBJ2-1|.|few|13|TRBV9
TGTGCCAGCAGCGTAGACAACTACAATGAGCAGTTCTTC
CASSVDNYNEQFF
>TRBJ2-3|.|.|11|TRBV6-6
TGTGCCAGCACCGCACCAGATACGCAGTATTTT
CASTAPDTQYF
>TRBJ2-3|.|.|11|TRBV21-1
TGTGCCAGCAGCAACACAGATACGCAGTATTTT
CASSNTDTQYF
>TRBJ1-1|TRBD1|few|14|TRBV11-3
TGTGCCAGCAGCCCCGGACAGGGGGCAATTGAAGCTTTCTTT
CASSPGQGAIEAFF
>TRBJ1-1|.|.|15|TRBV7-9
TGTGCCAGCAGCGGACGGATCCCTCCCGGCACTGAAGCTTTCTTT
CASSGRIPPGTEAFF
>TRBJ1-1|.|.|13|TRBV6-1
TGTGCCAGCAGCTTGGGACGGAACACTGAAGCTTTCTTT
CASSLGRNTEAFF
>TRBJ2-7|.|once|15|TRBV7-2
TGTGCCAGCAGCTTATACAGGGAGGGATCGTACGAGCAGTACTTC
CASSLYREGSYEQYF
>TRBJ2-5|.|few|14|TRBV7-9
TGTGCCAGCAGCTTAGTAGTAGGGGTAGAGACCCAGTACTTC
CASSLVVGVETQYF
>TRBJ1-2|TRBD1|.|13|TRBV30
TGTGCCTGGAGCCTGACAGGGCGGGCTGGCTACACCTTC
CAWSLTGRAGYTF
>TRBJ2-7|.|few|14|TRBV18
TGTGCCAGCTCAAAACCACTTCAGGGATACGAGCAGTACTTC
CASSKPLQGYEQYF
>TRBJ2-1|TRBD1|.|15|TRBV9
TGTGCCAGCAGCGTAATTGGGACAGGGGTTGATGAGCAGTTCTTC
CASSVIGTGVDEQFF
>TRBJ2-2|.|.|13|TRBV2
TGTGCCAGCAGGCCCGAAAACACCGGGGAGCTGTTTTTT
CASRPENTGELFF
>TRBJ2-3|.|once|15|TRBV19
TGTGCCAGTATGGACGGAGGGCGGACCACAGATACGCAGTATTTT
CASMDGGRTTDTQYF
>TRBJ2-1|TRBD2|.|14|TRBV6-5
TGTGCCAGCAGTTACTCTAGCGGGAACAATGAGCAGTTCTTC
CASSYSSGNNEQFF
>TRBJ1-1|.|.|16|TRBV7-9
TGTGCCAGCAGCCCTCGGTGGACAGAGATGAACACTGAAGCTTTCTTT
CASSPRWTEMNTEAFF
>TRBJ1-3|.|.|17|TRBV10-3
TGTGCCATCAGTGTTCTTACACCTGAGAGCTCTGGAAACACCATATATTTT
CAISVLTPESSGNTIYF
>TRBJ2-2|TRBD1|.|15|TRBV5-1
TGCGCCAGCAGCGGGGGGACAGGGAACACCGGGGAGCTGTTTTTT
CASSGGTGNTGELFF